This T cell receptor beta chain emerged from a study of T cells in Graves' hyperthyroidism and ophthalmopathy. Amplification yielded TCR beta CDR3 regions, with RNA transcripts as the source. The HTBI primer set drove a first-round RT-PCR of the TCR CDR3. TCRdb itself ran the multiplex PCR reads through MiXCR, one entry per CDR3 protein. The data hold 730,000 or so distinct CDR3 sequences, with 18% observed a single time. Findings and caveats of the study: The blood repertoire included most of the expanded thyroid clonotypes above 0.001.

A single count supports this clonotype. Its antigen remains unidentified. CDR1 and CDR2 from the germline V gene are LGHDT and YNNKEL (reference sequence). The ends were cut back, 4 bases at V and 3 bases at J, with 13 bases in the middle. This CDR3 region has 15 residues. This TCR derives from a woman aged 50 to 60 with Graves' hyperthyroidism that later progressed to Graves' ophthalmopathy. Sequenced input: blood. The chain is built from TRBV3-1 and TRBJ2-1; D possibly uses TRBD1 or TRBD2 (5 bases each). The CDR3 spells CASSRFGTRYNEQFF. The DNA for the CDR3 is TGTGCCAGCAGCCGATTCGGGACGCGCTACAATGAGCAGTTCTTC.